This T cell receptor beta chain comes out of a study of T cells in Graves' hyperthyroidism and ophthalmopathy. At least ten counts were recorded for this clonotype. V gave up 5 bases and J gave up 1 base, with 14 bases separating them. The CDR3 runs 15 residues. The germline V gene has CDR1 MNHNS and CDR2 SASEGT. Amplification targeted TCR beta CDR3 regions from RNA transcripts. RT-PCR in the first round (using the HTBI primer set) targeted the TCR CDR3. One entry per CDR3 protein, called by TCRdb with MiXCR from the multiplex PCR reads. The data show a few hundred thousand distinct CDR3 sequences, with around 15% seen just once and 30% held by the top ten.

Sequencing was performed on blood. The rearrangement joins TRBV6-1 to TRBJ1-1, with D maybe TRBD1 (5 bases). This clonotype was sampled from a woman aged 45 to 65 with Graves' hyperthyroidism that later progressed to Graves' ophthalmopathy. The CDR3 here is CASSPQGLSNTEAFF. The CDR3 DNA reads as TGTGCCAGCAGTCCCCAGGGTCTTTCGAACACTGAAGCTTTCTTT.